This T cell receptor (beta chain) was recovered during a study of CD8 T cells in Susac syndrome. An input of 0.5 to 1 ug of RNA was subjected to reverse transcription using random hexamers. TCRdb reanalysed the immunoSEQ multiplex PCR reads using MiXCR and keeps one entry per CDR3 protein. The table has tens of thousands of distinct CDR3 sequences, around 96% seen once; the top ten hold around 0.62%. This clonotype originated in a human donor with Susac syndrome. The material sequenced was CD8+ T cells from PBMCs.

CDR3: CASSPSVGSYNSPLHF. DNA of the CDR3: TGTGCCAGCAGCCCCTCTGTGGGTTCCTATAATTCACCCCTCCACTTT. J is TRBJ1-6 and V is TRBV6-1, with D uncertain. The CDR3 contains 16 residues. Trimming removed 6 bases at V and 1 base at J, with 13 bases between. The V gene's germline CDR1 is MNHNS and CDR2 SASEGT.